This T cell receptor (beta chain) was identified in a study of T-cell reconstitution after alpha-beta-depleted transplantation in children. This clonotype showed up many times. Its target is not known. Preparation of the TCRbeta library was carried out with unique molecular identifiers. TCRdb processed the PCR reads anew with MiXCR; each CDR3 protein has one entry. The profile shows some 300,000 distinct CDR3 sequences, about a tenth of them singletons. General study findings and limits: The study traced high day-60 TCRbeta diversity in some patients to surviving recipient T cells and thymic progenitors. It was newly produced T cells that mostly accounted for T-cell counts and diversity one year after transplant. Several hundred expanded graft clones reportedly supplied alpha-beta T cells about two months after transplant.

The CDR3 covers 15 residues. CDR1 is SGHRS, CDR2 YFSETQ, per germline. The V and J ends lost 4 bases and 5 bases, in that order; junction bases with no gene match: 6. The source was PBMCs, collected before TCRalphabeta/CD19-depleted stem cell transplant. This clonotype was sampled from a boy under three years old with acute myeloid leukemia, due to receive a stem cell transplant. The chain couples TRBV5-1 to TRBJ2-5; 12 bases align to TRBD2. The CDR3 protein is CASSPLAGGPETQYF. CDR3 bases: TGCGCCAGCAGCCCCCTAGCGGGAGGGCCGGAGACCCAGTACTTC.